Given below is one TCR beta chain in context. Original methodology: Amplifying reference gene primers gave estimates of nucleated cell counts. Profiling relied on immunoSEQ multiplex PCR, and the TCRdb table lists in-frame clones only, not all of them. That table is the source of V, J and clone size, and D and trimming were worked out from the DNA. The sample yields around 160,000 clones, around 81% seen once. V lost 3 bases and J lost 5; bases outside the gene matches: 8. The CDR3 is 16 residues long. CDR1 and CDR2 from the germline V gene are MNHEY and SMNVEV (reference sequence). The record originates from a study of blood T cell repertoires in COVID-19.

The source of this sequence is a man aged 55 to 70 with active or convalescent COVID-19. Sequenced input: peripheral blood. The J gene is TRBJ2-1, the V gene TRBV27; 9 bases map to TRBD2. This CDR3 is CASSFGGLAHNNEQFF. In DNA form, the CDR3 reads TGTGCCAGCAGTTTCGGAGGACTAGCGCATAACAATGAGCAGTTCTTC.